The source of this T cell receptor beta chain is a study of blood T cell repertoires in COVID-19. Study at large: The United States, Italy and Spain supplied acute and convalescent COVID-19 samples.

This clone has more than one count but fewer than ten. The V gene end was trimmed by 4 bases and the J gene end by 10 bases; junction bases not matched to a gene: 9. Per germline, CDR1 LNHDA and CDR2 SQIVND (reference sequence). CDR3 length: 14 residues. Original analysis: It was from reference gene primer amplification that nucleated cell counts were estimated. Sequenced by immunoSEQ multiplex PCR; TCRdb stores in-frame clones only, minus some. From that table come the V and J calls and clone size; the DNA was used to work out D and trimming. In the table there are around 13,000 clones, 55% to 80% of which are singletons.

The V gene is TRBV19, the J gene TRBJ2-1; 8 bases map to TRBD2. What was sequenced was peripheral blood. This receptor was taken from a human donor in a cohort sampled during active COVID-19. Here the CDR3 reads CASSTSGSWVEQFF. The CDR3 DNA is TGTGCCAGTAGTACTAGCGGGTCTTGGGTAGAGCAGTTCTTC.